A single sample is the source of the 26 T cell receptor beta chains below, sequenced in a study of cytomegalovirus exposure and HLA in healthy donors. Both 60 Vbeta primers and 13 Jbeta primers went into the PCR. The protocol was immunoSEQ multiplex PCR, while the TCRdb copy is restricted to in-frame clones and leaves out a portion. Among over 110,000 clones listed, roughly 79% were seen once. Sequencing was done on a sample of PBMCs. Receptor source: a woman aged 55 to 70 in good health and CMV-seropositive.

This chain's CDR3 is CASSLEGGLSYEQYF. The CDR3 DNA follows: TGTGCCAGCAGTTTAGAGGGTGGGCTCTCCTACGAGCAGTACTTC. The rearrangement uses TRBV27 and TRBJ2-7; D is perhaps TRBD2 (5 bases). From germline, CDR1 is MNHEY and CDR2 SMNVEV (reference sequence). V was clipped by 2 bases and J by 0 bases, with 11 bases between them. CDR3 length: 15 residues.

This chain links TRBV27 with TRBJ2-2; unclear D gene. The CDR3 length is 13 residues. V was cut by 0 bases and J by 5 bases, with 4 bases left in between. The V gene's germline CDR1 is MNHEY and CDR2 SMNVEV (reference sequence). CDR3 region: CASSLSETGELFF. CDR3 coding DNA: TGTGCCAGCAGTTTATCGGAGACCGGGGAGCTGTTTTTT.

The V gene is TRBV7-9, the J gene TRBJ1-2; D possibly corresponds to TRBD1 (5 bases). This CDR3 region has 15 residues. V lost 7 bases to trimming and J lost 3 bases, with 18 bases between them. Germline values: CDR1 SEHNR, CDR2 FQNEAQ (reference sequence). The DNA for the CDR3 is TGTGCCAGCATCCTGGGGGGGACCCTGGACTATGGCTACACCTTC. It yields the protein CASILGGTLDYGYTF.

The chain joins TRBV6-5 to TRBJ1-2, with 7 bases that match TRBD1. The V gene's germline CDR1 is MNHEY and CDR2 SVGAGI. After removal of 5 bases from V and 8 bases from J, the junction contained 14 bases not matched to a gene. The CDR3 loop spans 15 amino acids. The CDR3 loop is CASSPDRILSRGYTF. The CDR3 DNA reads TGTGCCAGCAGTCCGGACAGGATATTGTCTCGAGGCTACACCTTC.

CDR3 amino acids: CASSSSPAGASQPQHF. CDR3 coding DNA: TGTGCCAGCAGCTCCTCCCCCGCAGGGGCTTCTCAGCCCCAGCATTTT. The chain combines TRBV7-2 with TRBJ1-5, with a weak D call TRBD1 (6 bases). The CDR3 is 16 amino acids. Germline-derived CDR1 and CDR2 are SGHTA and FQGNSA. V gave up 4 bases and J gave up 6 bases, with 19 bases separating them.

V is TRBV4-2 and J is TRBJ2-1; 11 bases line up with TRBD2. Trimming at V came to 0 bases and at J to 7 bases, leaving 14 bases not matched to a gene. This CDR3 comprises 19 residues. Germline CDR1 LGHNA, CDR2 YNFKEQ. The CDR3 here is CASSQESRSSASGRNEQFF. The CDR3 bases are TGTGCCAGCAGCCAAGAATCGAGATCTAGCGCTAGCGGGAGGAATGAGCAGTTCTTC.

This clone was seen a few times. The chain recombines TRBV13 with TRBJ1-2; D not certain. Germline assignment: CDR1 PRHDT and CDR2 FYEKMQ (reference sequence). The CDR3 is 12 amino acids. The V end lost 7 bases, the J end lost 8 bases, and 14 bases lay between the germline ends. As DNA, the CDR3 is TGTGCCAGCACCACGGGTTCTGACGGCTACACCTTC. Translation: CASTTGSDGYTF.

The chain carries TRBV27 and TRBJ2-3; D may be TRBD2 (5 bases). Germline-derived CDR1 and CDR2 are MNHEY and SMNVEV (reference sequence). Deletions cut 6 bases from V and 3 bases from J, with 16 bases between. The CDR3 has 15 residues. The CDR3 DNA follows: TGTGCCAGCAGGGGCGACCTAGCTGGGACAGATACGCAGTATTTT. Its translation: CASRGDLAGTDTQYF.

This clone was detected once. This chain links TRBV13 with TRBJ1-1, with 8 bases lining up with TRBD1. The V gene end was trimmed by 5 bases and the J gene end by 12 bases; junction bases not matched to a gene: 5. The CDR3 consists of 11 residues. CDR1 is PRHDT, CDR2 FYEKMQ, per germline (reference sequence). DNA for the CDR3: TGTGCCAGCAGCCCCCAGGGGGCGCCTTTCTTT. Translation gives CASSPQGAPFF.

CDR3 residues: CASRRQGGFEQYF. The CDR3 nucleotides are TGTGCCAGCAGGCGACAGGGTGGGTTCGAGCAGTACTTC. V and J are TRBV28 and TRBJ2-7; 7 bases agree with TRBD1. The germline V gene encodes CDR1 MDHEN and CDR2 SYDVKM. This CDR3 region has 13 residues. Trimming took 6 bases from V and 6 from J; bases not matched to a gene: 8.

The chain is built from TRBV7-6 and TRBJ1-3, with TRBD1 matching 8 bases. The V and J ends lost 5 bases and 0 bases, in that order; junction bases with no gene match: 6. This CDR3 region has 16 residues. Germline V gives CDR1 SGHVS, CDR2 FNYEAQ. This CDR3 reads CASSPGQGDSGNTIYF. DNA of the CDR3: TGTGCCAGCAGCCCCGGACAGGGTGACTCTGGAAACACCATATATTTT.

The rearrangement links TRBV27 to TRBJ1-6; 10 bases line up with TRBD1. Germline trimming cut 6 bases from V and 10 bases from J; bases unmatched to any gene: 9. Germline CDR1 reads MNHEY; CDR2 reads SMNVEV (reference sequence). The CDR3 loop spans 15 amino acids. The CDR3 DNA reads TGTGCCAGCAGCGGGGCTGGGACAGGGGCATCACCCCTCCACTTT. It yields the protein CASSGAGTGASPLHF.

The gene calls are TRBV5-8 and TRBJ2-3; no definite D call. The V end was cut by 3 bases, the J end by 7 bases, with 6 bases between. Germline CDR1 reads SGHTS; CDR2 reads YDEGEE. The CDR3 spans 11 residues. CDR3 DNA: TGTGCCAGCAGCTCCCCTTATACGCAGTATTTT. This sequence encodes CASSSPYTQYF.

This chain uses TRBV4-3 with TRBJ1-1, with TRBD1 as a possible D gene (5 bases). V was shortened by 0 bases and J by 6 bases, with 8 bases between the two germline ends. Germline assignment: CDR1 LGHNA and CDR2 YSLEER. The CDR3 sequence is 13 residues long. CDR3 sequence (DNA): TGCGCCAGCAGCCAAGATTGGGGGGCTGAAGCTTTCTTT. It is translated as CASSQDWGAEAFF.

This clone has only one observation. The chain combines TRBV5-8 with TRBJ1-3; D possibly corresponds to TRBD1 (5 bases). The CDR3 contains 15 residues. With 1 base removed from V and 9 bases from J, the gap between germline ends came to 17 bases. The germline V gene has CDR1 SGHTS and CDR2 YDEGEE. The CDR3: CASSLYRTTGATIYF. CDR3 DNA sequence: TGTGCCAGCAGCTTGTACAGGACTACTGGTGCCACCATATATTTT.

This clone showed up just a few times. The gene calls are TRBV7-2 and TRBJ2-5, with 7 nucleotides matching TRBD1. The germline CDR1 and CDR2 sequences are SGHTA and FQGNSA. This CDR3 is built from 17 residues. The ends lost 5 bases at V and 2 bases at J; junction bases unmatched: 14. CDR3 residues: CASSKQSTDREQETQYF. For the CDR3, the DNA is TGTGCCAGCAGCAAACAATCGACAGACAGGGAGCAAGAGACCCAGTACTTC.

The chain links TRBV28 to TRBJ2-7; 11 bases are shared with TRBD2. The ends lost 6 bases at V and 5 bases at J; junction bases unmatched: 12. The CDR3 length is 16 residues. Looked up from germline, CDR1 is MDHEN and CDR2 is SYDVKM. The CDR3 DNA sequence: TGTGCCAGCAGACGAACCCTAAGACTAGCGGGAAACGAGCAGTACTTC. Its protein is CASRRTLRLAGNEQYF.

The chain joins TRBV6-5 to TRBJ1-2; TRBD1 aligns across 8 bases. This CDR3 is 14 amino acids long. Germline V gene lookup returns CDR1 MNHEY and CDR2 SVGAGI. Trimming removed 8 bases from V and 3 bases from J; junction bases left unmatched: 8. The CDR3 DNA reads TGTGCCAGCGGCAGGGGGCTTAGCGACTATGGCTACACCTTC. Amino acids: CASGRGLSDYGYTF.

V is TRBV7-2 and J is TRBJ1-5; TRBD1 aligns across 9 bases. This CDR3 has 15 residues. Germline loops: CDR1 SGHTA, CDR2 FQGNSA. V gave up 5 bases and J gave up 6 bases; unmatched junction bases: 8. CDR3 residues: CASSPLDRGSQPQHF. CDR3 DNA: TGTGCCAGCAGCCCCTTGGACAGGGGTTCTCAGCCCCAGCATTTT.

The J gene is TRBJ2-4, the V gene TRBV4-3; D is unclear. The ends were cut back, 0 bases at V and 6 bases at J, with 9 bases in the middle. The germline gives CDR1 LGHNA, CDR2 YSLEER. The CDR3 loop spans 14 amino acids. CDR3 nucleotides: TGCGCCAGCAGCCAAGATCTAACCTTAAACATTCAGTACTTC. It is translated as CASSQDLTLNIQYF.

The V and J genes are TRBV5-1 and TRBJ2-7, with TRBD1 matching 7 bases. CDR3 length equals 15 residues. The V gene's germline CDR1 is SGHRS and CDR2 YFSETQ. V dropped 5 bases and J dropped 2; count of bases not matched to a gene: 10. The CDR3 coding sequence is TGCGCCAGCAGTTCCGGGACAGCCAACCCCTACGAGCAGTACTTC. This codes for CASSSGTANPYEQYF.

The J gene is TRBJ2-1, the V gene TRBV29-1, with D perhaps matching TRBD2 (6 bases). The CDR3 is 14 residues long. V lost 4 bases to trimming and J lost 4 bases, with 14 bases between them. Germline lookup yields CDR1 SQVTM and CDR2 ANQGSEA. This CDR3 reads CSVVLRLGYNEQFF. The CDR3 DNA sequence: TGCAGCGTTGTTCTGAGACTAGGGTACAATGAGCAGTTCTTC.

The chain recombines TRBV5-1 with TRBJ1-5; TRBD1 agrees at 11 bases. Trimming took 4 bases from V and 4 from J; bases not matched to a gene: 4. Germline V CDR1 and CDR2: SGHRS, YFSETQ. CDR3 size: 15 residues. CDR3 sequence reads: CASSPGQGGNQPQHF. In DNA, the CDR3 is TGCGCCAGCAGCCCGGGACAGGGGGGGAATCAGCCCCAGCATTTT.

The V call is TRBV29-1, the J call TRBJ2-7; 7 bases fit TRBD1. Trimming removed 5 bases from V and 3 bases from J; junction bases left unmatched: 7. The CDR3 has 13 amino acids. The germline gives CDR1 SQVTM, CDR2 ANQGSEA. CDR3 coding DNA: TGCAGCGTTCCAGGGGGAAGCTACTACGAGCAGTACTTC. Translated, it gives CSVPGGSYYEQYF.

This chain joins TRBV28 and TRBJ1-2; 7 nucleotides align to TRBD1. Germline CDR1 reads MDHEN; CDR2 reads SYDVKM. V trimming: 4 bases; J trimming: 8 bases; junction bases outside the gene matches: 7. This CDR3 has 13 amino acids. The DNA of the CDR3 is TGTGCCAGCAGTTCTTACAGGGGTTGGGGCTACACCTTC. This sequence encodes CASSSYRGWGYTF.

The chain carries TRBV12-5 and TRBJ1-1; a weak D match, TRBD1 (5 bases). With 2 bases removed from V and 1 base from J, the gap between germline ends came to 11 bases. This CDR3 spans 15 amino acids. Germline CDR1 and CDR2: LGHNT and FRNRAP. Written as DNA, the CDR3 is TGTGCTAGTGGTTTGCGACGACAGACGAACACTGAAGCTTTCTTT. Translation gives CASGLRRQTNTEAFF.